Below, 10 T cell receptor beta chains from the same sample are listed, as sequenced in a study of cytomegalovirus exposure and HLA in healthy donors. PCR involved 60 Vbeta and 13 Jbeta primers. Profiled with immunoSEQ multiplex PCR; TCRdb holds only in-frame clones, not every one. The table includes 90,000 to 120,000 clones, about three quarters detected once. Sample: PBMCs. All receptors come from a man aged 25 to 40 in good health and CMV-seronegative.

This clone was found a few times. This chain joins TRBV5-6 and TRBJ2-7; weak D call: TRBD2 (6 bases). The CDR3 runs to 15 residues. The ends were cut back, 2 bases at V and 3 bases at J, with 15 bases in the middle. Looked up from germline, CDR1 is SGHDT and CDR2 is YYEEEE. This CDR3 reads CASSFGGTGVYEQYF. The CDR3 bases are TGTGCCAGCAGCTTTGGAGGAACGGGAGTCTACGAGCAGTACTTC.

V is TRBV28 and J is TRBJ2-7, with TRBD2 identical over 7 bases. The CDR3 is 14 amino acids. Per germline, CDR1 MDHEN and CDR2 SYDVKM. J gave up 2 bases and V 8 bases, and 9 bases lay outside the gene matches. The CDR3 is CASYKGEGTYEQYF. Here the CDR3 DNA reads TGTGCCAGCTATAAAGGGGAGGGGACCTACGAGCAGTACTTC.

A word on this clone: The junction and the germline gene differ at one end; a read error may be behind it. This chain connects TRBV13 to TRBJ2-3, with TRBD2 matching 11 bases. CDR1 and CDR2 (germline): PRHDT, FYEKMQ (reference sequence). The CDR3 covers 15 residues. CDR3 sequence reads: CASSSVGTSGDRQYF. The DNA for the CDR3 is TGTGCCAGCAGCTCAGTTGGGACTAGCGGCGATAGGCAGTATTTT.

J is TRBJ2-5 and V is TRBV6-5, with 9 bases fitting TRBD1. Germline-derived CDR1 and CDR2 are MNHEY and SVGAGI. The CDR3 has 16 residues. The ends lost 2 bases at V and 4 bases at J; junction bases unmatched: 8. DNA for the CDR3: TGTGCCAGCAGTTACATAACAGGGGGCGGGAGAGAGACCCAGTACTTC. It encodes CASSYITGGGRETQYF.

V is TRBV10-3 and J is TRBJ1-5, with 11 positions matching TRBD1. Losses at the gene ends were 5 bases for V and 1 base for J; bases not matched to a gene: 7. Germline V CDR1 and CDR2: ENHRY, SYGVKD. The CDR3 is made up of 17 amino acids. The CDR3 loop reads CAISRDRGVQSNQPQHF. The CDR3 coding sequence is TGTGCCATCAGTAGGGACAGGGGGGTCCAGAGCAATCAGCCCCAGCATTTT.

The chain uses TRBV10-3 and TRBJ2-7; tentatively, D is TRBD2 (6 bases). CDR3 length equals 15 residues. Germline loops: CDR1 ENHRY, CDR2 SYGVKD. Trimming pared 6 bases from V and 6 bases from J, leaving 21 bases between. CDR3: CAIRGGRGAAPEQYF. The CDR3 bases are TGTGCCATCAGGGGGGGACGAGGGGCGGCGCCCGAGCAGTACTTC.

The CDR3, as DNA: TGTGCCAGCAGCAATGGACAGGAGGTCTCCTACGAGCAGTACTTC. Translated: CASSNGQEVSYEQYF. The chain is built from TRBV7-6 and TRBJ2-7; 7 bases agree with TRBD1. V was clipped by 5 bases and J by 0 bases; unmatched bases: 7. CDR3 size: 15 residues. Per the germline V gene, CDR1 is SGHVS and CDR2 is FNYEAQ.

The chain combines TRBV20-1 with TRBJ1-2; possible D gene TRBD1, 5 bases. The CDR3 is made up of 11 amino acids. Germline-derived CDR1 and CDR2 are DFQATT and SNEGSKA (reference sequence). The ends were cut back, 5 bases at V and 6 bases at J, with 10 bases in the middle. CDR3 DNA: TGCAGTGCTGGGAGGGGTGATGGCTACACCTTC. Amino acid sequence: CSAGRGDGYTF.

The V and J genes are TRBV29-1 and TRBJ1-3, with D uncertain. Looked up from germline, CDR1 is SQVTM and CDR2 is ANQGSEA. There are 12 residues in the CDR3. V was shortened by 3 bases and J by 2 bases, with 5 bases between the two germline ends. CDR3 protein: CSVDGTGNTIYF. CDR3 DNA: TGCAGCGTTGACGGGACTGGAAACACCATATATTTT.

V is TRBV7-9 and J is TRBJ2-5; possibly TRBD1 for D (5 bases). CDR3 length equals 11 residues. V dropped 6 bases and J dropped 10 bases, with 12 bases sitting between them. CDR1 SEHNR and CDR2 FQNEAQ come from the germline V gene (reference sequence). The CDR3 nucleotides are TGTGCCAGCAGTTTCGACAGCTACCAGTACTTC. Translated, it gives CASSFDSYQYF.